This T cell receptor beta chain was retrieved from a study of Tregs in tolerant kidney transplant recipients. Study-level findings and limits: Expanding Tregs on activated donor B cells appeared to best identify donor-specific TCRbeta clones.

Notes on this clone: No antigen is known for it.

Repertoires were generated with immunoSEQ multiplex PCR, while TCRdb's copy carries only in-frame clones and drops some. Of approximately 260,000 clones in the sample, roughly four fifths were seen once. Germline trimming cut 5 bases from V and 0 bases from J; bases unmatched to any gene: 7. Germline CDR1 ENHRY, CDR2 SYGVKD. This CDR3 is built from 15 residues. The TCR originated in a human donor in good health. The chain links TRBV10-3 to TRBJ2-7; 7 bases fit TRBD1. The sample consisted of CD4+ T cells from blood. CDR3 sequence (DNA): TGTGCCATCAGTCTTACAGGGGATAGCTCCTACGAGCAGTACTTC. Protein sequence: CAISLTGDSSYEQYF.